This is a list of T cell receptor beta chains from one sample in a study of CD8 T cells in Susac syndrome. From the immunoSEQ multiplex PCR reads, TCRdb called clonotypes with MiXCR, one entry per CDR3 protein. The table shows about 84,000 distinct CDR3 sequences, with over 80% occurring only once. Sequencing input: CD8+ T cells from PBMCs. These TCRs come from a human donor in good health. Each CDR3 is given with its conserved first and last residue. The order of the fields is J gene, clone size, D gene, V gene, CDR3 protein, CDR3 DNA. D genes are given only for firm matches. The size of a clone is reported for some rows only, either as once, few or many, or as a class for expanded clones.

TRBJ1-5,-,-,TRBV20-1,CSARERGVPFFSNQPQHF,TGCAGTGCTAGAGAACGGGGCGTCCCCTTCTTTAGCAATCAGCCCCAGCATTTT
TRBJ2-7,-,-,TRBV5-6,CASSLEDSYEQYF,TGTGCCAGCAGCTTGGAGGACAGCTACGAGCAGTACTTC
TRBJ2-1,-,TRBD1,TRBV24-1,CATSDPGTADEQFF,TGTGCCACCAGTGACCCCGGGACAGCGGATGAGCAGTTCTTC
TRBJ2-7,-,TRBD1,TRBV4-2,CASSQGQGTGEQYF,TGTGCCAGCAGCCAAGGACAGGGTACTGGCGAGCAGTACTTC
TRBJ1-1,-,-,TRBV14,CASSHVSTEAFF,TGTGCCAGCAGTCATGTAAGCACTGAAGCTTTCTTT
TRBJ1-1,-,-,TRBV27,CASSLSSNNLAFF,TGTGCCAGCAGTTTATCCTCCAACAATTTAGCTTTCTTT
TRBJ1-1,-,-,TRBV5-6,CASSLGPHTEAFF,TGTGCCAGCAGCTTGGGGCCCCACACTGAAGCTTTCTTT
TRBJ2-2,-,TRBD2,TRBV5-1,CASSFLRDGGAGGELFF,TGCGCCAGCAGCTTCCTCCGAGACGGGGGGGCTGGCGGGGAGCTGTTTTTT
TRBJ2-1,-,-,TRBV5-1,CASSFSSNEQFF,TGCGCCAGCAGCTTCTCTAGCAATGAGCAGTTCTTC
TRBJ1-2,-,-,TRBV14,CASSRGGVHGYTF,TGTGCCAGCAGCCGCGGAGGGGTTCATGGCTACACCTTC
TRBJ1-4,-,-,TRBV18,CASSQQGVGEKLFF,TGTGCCAGCTCACAACAGGGCGTTGGGGAAAAACTGTTTTTT
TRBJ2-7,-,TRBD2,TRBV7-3,CASSPRRGGRYYHEQYF,TGTGCCAGCAGCCCCCGTCGGGGGGGCCGATATTACCACGAGCAGTACTTC
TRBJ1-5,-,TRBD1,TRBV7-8,CASSSGTGGVSNQPQHF,TGTGCCAGCAGCTCGGGGACAGGGGGTGTGAGCAATCAGCCCCAGCATTTT
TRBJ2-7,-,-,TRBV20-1,CSARGQPYEQYF,TGCAGTGCTAGGGGTCAGCCCTACGAGCAGTACTTC
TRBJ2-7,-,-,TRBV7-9,CASEADRTYEQYF,TGTGCCAGCGAGGCAGACAGGACCTACGAGCAGTACTTC
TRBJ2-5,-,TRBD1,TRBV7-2,CASSRPGQENRETQYF,TGTGCCAGCAGCCGCCCGGGACAGGAAAACCGAGAGACCCAGTACTTC
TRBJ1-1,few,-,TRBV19,CASSIAPNTEAFF,TGTGCCAGTAGTATTGCGCCGAACACTGAAGCTTTCTTT
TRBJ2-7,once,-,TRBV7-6,CASSLEATNYEQYF,TGTGCCAGCAGCTTAGAAGCGACTAACTACGAGCAGTACTTC
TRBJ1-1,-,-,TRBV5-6,CASSLVDTEAFF,TGTGCCAGCAGCTTGGTGGACACTGAAGCTTTCTTT
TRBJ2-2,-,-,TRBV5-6,CASSLATRRAGELFF,TGTGCCAGCAGCTTGGCGACTAGGCGGGCCGGGGAGCTGTTTTTT
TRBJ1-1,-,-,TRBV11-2,CASSPGTIREAFF,TGTGCCAGCAGTCCCGGGACCATCCGGGAAGCTTTCTTT
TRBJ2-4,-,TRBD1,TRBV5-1,CASSIEGARKNIQYF,TGCGCCAGCAGCATAGAGGGGGCGCGCAAAAACATTCAGTACTTC
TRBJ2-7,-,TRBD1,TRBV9,CASSIGDSGYEQYF,TGTGCCAGCAGCATAGGGGACAGCGGTTACGAGCAGTACTTC
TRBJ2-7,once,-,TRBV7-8,CASSEGIPYEQYF,TGTGCCAGCAGTGAGGGGATACCCTACGAGCAGTACTTC
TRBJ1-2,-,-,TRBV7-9,CASSLGVGTHYGYTF,TGTGCCAGCAGCTTAGGGGTAGGGACACACTATGGCTACACCTTC
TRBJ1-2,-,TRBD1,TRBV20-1,CSGTGASNYGYTF,TGCAGTGGGACAGGGGCCAGCAACTATGGCTACACCTTC
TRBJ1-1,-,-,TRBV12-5,CASGLGLNTEAFF,TGTGCTAGTGGTTTAGGCCTGAACACTGAAGCTTTCTTT
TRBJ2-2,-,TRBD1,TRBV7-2,CASSPNIRGRELFF,TGTGCCAGCAGCCCAAATATCAGGGGGCGGGAGCTGTTTTTT
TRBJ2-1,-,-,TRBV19,CASRLRGEFNEQFF,TGTGCCAGTCGCCTACGGGGCGAATTTAATGAGCAGTTCTTC
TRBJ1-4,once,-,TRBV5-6,CASSSGGRDNEKLFF,TGTGCCAGCAGCTCCGGGGGCAGGGATAATGAAAAACTGTTTTTT
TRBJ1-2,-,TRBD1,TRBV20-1,CSARVWTGANYGYTF,TGCAGTGCTAGAGTCTGGACAGGAGCTAACTATGGCTACACCTTC
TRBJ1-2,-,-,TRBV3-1,CASSQGGYYGYTF,TGTGCCAGCAGCCAAGGAGGATACTATGGCTACACCTTC
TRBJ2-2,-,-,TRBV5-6,CASSQGSTGELFF,TGTGCCAGCAGCCAGGGATCTACCGGGGAGCTGTTTTTT
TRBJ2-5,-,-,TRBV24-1,CATSDPDRTETQYF,TGTGCCACCAGTGACCCCGACAGGACGGAGACCCAGTACTTC
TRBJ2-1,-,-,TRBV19,CASSIGQINEQFF,TGTGCCAGTAGTATCGGACAGATCAATGAGCAGTTCTTC
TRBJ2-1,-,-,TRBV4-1,CASSQVGALTDYNEQFF,TGCGCCAGCAGCCAAGTTGGGGCGCTGACCGATTACAATGAGCAGTTCTTC
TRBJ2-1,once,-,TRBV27,CASSLAGPAYNEQFF,TGTGCCAGCAGTTTAGCGGGGCCCGCCTACAATGAGCAGTTCTTC
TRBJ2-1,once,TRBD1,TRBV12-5,CASGTRDRGNEQFF,TGTGCTAGTGGTACTCGGGACAGGGGCAATGAGCAGTTCTTC
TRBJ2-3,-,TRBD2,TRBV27,CASTGELAGGPPDTQYF,TGTGCCAGCACCGGCGAATTAGCGGGGGGGCCCCCAGATACGCAGTATTTT
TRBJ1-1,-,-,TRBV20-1,CSAAPTNTEAFF,TGCAGTGCTGCCCCGACGAACACTGAAGCTTTCTTT
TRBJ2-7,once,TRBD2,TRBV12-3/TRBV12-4,CASRAGTSGYYEQYF,TGTGCCAGCAGGGCCGGGACTAGCGGGTACTACGAGCAGTACTTC
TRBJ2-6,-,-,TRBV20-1,CSARYGQPFSGANVLTF,TGCAGTGCTAGATACGGACAGCCTTTCTCTGGGGCCAACGTCCTGACTTTC
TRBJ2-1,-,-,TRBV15,CATSRGGDNNEQFF,TGTGCCACCAGCAGAGGCGGGGACAACAATGAGCAGTTCTTC
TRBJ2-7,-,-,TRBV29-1,CSVDGATNSYEQYF,TGCAGCGTTGATGGGGCAACGAACTCCTACGAGCAGTACTTC
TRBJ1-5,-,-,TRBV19,CASRTAGGDSNQPQHF,TGTGCCAGTAGGACCGCTGGGGGCGATAGCAATCAGCCCCAGCATTTT
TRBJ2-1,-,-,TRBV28,CASSFRGIDEQFF,TGTGCCAGCAGTTTCCGGGGGATTGATGAGCAGTTCTTC
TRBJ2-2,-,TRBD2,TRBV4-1,CASSWAGGQGGELFF,TGCGCCAGCAGTTGGGCGGGGGGGCAGGGCGGGGAGCTGTTTTTT
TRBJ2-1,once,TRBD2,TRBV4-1,CASSQDPPGGEQFF,TGCGCCAGCAGCCAAGACCCGCCGGGGGGTGAGCAGTTCTTC
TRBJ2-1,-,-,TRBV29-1,CSVDAGDSYNEQFF,TGCAGCGTTGACGCCGGGGACTCCTACAATGAGCAGTTCTTC
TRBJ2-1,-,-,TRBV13,CASSFGGPGGNEQFF,TGTGCCAGCAGCTTTGGAGGTCCTGGGGGCAATGAGCAGTTCTTC
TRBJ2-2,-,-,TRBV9,CASSEDTNTGELFF,TGTGCCAGCAGCGAAGATACGAACACCGGGGAGCTGTTTTTT
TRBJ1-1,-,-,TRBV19,CASTPGVRPEAFF,TGTGCCAGTACCCCAGGGGTGAGGCCTGAAGCTTTCTTT
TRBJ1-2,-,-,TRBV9,CASSSRWGQGYTF,TGTGCCAGCAGCTCCCGGTGGGGGCAAGGCTACACCTTC
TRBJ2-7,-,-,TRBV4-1,CASSQVGDSRYEQYF,TGCGCCAGCAGCCAAGTAGGAGACAGCCGATACGAGCAGTACTTC
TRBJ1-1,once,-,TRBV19,CASSINRANEAFF,TGTGCCAGTAGTATCAACAGGGCCAACGAGGCTTTCTTT
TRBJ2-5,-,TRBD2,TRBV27,CASTSMGGRGETQYF,TGTGCCAGCACCTCTATGGGGGGGAGAGGGGAGACCCAGTACTTC
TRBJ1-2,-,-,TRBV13,CASSLEGYTF,TGTGCCAGCAGCTTAGAAGGCTACACCTTC
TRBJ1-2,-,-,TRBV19,CASRGDGYTF,TGTGCCAGTAGGGGGGACGGCTACACCTTC
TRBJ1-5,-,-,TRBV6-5,CASSYPGWNQPQHF,TGTGCCAGCAGTTACCCGGGTTGGAATCAGCCCCAGCATTTT